This T cell receptor beta chain originates from a study of PD-1 blockade in classical Hodgkin lymphoma. The protocol was immunoSEQ multiplex PCR, while the TCRdb copy is restricted to in-frame clones and leaves out a portion. The table records approximately 90,000 clones, under 85% of them present only once. The CDR3 has 14 residues. V shed 7 bases, J shed 4 bases, and the junction held 9 bases outside the gene matches. CDR1 is MNHNS and CDR2 is SASEGT in the germline V gene. Time point indicated: cycle 4 day 1 (C4D1), after six to seven weeks of nivolumab. Patients all relapsed after autologous stem cell transplantation, and there was variation in brentuximab vedotin exposure.

This material consisted of peripheral blood mononuclear cells (PBMCs), taken before the fourth cycle of nivolumab. The chain joins TRBV6-1 to TRBJ1-2; 7 bases align to TRBD1. The TCR comes from a human donor with classical Hodgkin lymphoma. This CDR3 reads CASTPTGLLYGYTF. The CDR3 bases are TGTGCCAGCACCCCGACAGGGCTCCTCTATGGCTACACCTTC.